This T cell receptor beta chain was sequenced in a study of metastatic and nonmetastatic thyroid tumors. Whole-study context: Where malignant and benign thyroid patients were concerned, repertoires were compared across blood and tumor or nodule tissue.

V lost 5 bases and J lost 3, with 14 bases in between. This CDR3 is 14 amino acids long. TCRdb ran MiXCR on the PCR reads. This sample has 25,000 to 35,000 clones, with roughly 30% found just once. Thyroid surgery had not been preceded by any treatment in any patient. This clone has just a few counts. What it binds is unknown. General observations from the study: The study reportedly found significantly higher TCR beta diversity in malignant thyroid tumors than benign nodules, in blood and tumor.

The sequencing input was blood. V and J are TRBV12-3 or TRBV12-4 and TRBJ2-7, with D tentatively TRBD1 (5 bases). This receptor was taken from a female donor with papillary thyroid cancer or a benign thyroid nodule (not recorded which). Some clones in this sample may be carry-over from other donors' samples. The CDR3 DNA is TGTGCCAGCAGTCTCGTCCAGGGCCGCTACGAGCAGTACTTC. It translates to CASSLVQGRYEQYF.